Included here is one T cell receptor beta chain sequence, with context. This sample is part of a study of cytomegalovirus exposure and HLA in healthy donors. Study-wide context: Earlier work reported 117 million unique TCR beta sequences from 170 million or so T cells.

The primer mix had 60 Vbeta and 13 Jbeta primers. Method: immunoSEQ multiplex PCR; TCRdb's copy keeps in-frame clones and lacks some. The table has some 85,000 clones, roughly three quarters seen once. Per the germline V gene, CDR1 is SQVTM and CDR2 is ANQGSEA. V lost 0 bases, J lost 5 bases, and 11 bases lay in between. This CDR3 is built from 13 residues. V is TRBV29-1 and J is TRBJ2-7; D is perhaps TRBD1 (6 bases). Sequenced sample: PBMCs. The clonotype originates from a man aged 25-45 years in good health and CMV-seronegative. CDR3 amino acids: CSVEDGTSDEQYF. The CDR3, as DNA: TGCAGCGTTGAAGATGGGACATCCGACGAGCAGTACTTC.